Each of the 28 T cell receptor beta chains below was sequenced from the same sample in a study of blood T cell repertoires in COVID-19. The assay was immunoSEQ multiplex PCR, and TCRdb's table has in-frame clones only and misses some. In the table there are 20,000 to 25,000 clones, over 85% of which are singletons. Sample: peripheral blood. Source of these receptors: a woman over 75 with active COVID-19.

The chain recombines TRBV19 with TRBJ1-2; the match to TRBD1 covers 7 bases. V was clipped by 6 bases and J by 2 bases; unmatched bases: 3. In germline, CDR1 is LNHDA, CDR2 SQIVND (reference sequence). The CDR3 contains 13 residues. CDR3 amino acids: CASRAGGNYGYTF. The CDR3 DNA is TGTGCCAGTAGGGCAGGGGGGAACTATGGCTACACCTTC.

As regards this clone: The same CDR3 is also encoded by other DNA sequences in this sample. This rearrangement joins TRBV6-5 to TRBJ1-1; 7 bases align to TRBD1. Germline CDR1 reads MNHEY; CDR2 reads SVGAGI. J gave up 0 bases and V 6 bases, and 4 bases lay outside the gene matches. This CDR3 region has 14 residues. The CDR3 DNA reads TGTGCCAGCAGCAAACAGGGGATGAACACTGAAGCTTTCTTT. Its translation is CASSKQGMNTEAFF.

The V gene is TRBV2, the J gene TRBJ1-4; no firm D call. CDR3 length equals 15 residues. CDR1 and CDR2 (germline): SNHLY, FYNNEI. V dropped 3 bases and J dropped 5 bases, with 13 bases sitting between them. CDR3 sequence reads: CASSDSPGLNEKLFF. The CDR3 DNA sequence: TGTGCCAGCAGTGATTCCCCGGGATTAAATGAAAAACTGTTTTTT.

This CDR3 reads CSASSSGGVEQYF. The CDR3 DNA reads as TGCAGTGCTAGTAGCAGCGGGGGGGTCGAGCAGTACTTC. The chain couples TRBV20-1 to TRBJ2-7, with 10 nucleotides matching TRBD2. The CDR3 covers 13 residues. Trimming removed 3 bases from V and 6 bases from J; junction bases left unmatched: 5. The germline gives CDR1 DFQATT, CDR2 SNEGSKA (reference sequence).

The J gene is TRBJ2-3, the V gene TRBV7-2; D possibly corresponds to TRBD2 (5 bases). V was clipped by 5 bases and J by 4 bases, with 13 bases between them. Germline-derived CDR1 and CDR2 are SGHTA and FQGNSA. The CDR3 is made up of 14 amino acids. The CDR3 coding sequence is TGTGCCAGCAGCCCCCGGACTGGGGCAGATACGCAGTATTTT. It specifies CASSPRTGADTQYF. The full variable domain, in which reference TRBV7-2 and TRBJ2-3 provide the parts outside the CDR3, is GAGVSQSPSNKVTEKGKDVELRCDPISGHTALYWYRQSLGQGLEFLIYFQGNSAPDKSGLPSDRFSAERTGGSVSTLTIQRTQQEDSAVYLCASSPRTGADTQYFGPGTRLTVL.

V usage is TRBV19 and J usage is TRBJ1-5; D uncertain. Germline V gene data show CDR1 as LNHDA and CDR2 as SQIVND (reference sequence). V was shortened by 3 bases and J by 3 bases, with 9 bases between the two germline ends. The CDR3 is 14 residues long. CDR3 coding DNA: TGTGCCAGTAGTATTACCGGGGACAATCAGCCCCAGCATTTT. It translates to CASSITGDNQPQHF.

In the case of this clone: Different DNA sequences within this sample yield the same CDR3. V usage is TRBV3-1 (or the pseudogene TRBV3-2) and J usage is TRBJ2-7, with 12 bases aligning to TRBD2. CDR1 and CDR2 from the germline V gene are LGHDT and YNNKEL (reference sequence). The CDR3 is 18 residues long. V lost 3 bases, J lost 2 bases, and 11 bases stayed unmatched. Written as DNA, the CDR3 is TGTGCCAGCAGCCATCGGACTAGCGGGACCCGGGGAGCCTACGAGCAGTACTTC. Its translation: CASSHRTSGTRGAYEQYF.

The chain links TRBV10-3 to TRBJ1-1; TRBD1 aligns across 7 bases. The CDR3 totals 13 residues. Germline CDR1 and CDR2: ENHRY and SYGVKD. J was trimmed by 2 bases and V by 10 bases; bases with no gene match: 7. CDR3 sequence (DNA): TGTGCCACTTACAGGGGACCAAACACTGAAGCTTTCTTT. It specifies CATYRGPNTEAFF.

The chain links TRBV9 to TRBJ2-1, with 14 bases fitting TRBD2. The CDR3 extends over 16 amino acids. The germline CDR1 and CDR2 sequences are SGDLS and YYNGEE. Unmatched junction bases numbered 6, after V lost 4 bases and J lost 6 bases. CDR3 residues: CASSKTGLAGANEQFF. CDR3 bases: TGTGCCAGCAGCAAAACGGGACTAGCGGGGGCCAATGAGCAGTTCTTC.

This chain joins TRBV3-1 (or the pseudogene TRBV3-2) and TRBJ1-1; 8 nucleotides match TRBD1. Losses at the gene ends were 4 bases for V and 4 bases for J; bases not matched to a gene: 14. The CDR3 is 17 amino acids. Germline V gene lookup returns CDR1 LGHDT and CDR2 YNNKEL (reference sequence). CDR3 sequence reads: CASSRSDQGARSTEAFF. In DNA, the CDR3 is TGTGCCAGCAGCCGAAGCGATCAGGGGGCGCGAAGCACTGAAGCTTTCTTT.

The chain employs TRBV16 and TRBJ1-1, with a weak D call TRBD1 (5 bases). The V end was cut by 1 base, the J end by 4 bases, with 10 bases between. Germline V gene lookup returns CDR1 KGHSY and CDR2 FQNENV. CDR3 length: 14 amino acids. Written as DNA, the CDR3 is TGTGCCAGCAGCCAATGGCAGGGAGGCACTGAAGCTTTCTTT. Its translation: CASSQWQGGTEAFF.

In this sample, this clone turned up a few times. V gene TRBV18 combines with J gene TRBJ1-3, with D possibly matching TRBD1 (6 bases). CDR3 length equals 15 residues. Germline-derived CDR1 and CDR2 are KGHSH and LQKENI. V was shortened by 0 bases and J by 8 bases, with 14 bases between the two germline ends. CDR3 bases: TGTGCCAGCTCACCACCGTCGGACAGAAGATACACCATATATTTT. Amino acid sequence: CASSPPSDRRYTIYF.

The V call is TRBV5-5, the J call TRBJ1-2, with TRBD1 identical over 9 bases. There are 15 residues in the CDR3. The junction had 9 bases not matched to a gene; V was cut back by 4 bases and J by 5 bases. Germline-derived CDR1 and CDR2 are SGHKS and YYEKEE (reference sequence). The CDR3 loop reads CASSLPGTGSYGYTF. CDR3 coding DNA: TGTGCCAGCAGCCTCCCCGGGACAGGGTCATATGGCTACACCTTC.

This chain uses TRBV13 with TRBJ1-6, with D possibly being TRBD1 (5 bases). With 5 bases removed from V and 4 bases from J, the gap between germline ends came to 12 bases. Germline V lookup: CDR1 PRHDT, CDR2 FYEKMQ (reference sequence). The CDR3 has 15 amino acids. DNA for the CDR3: TGTGCCAGCAGCCCTCCGACAGCTTATAATTCACCCCTCCACTTT. It yields the protein CASSPPTAYNSPLHF.

The chain joins TRBV6-6 to TRBJ2-4, with a possible D match to TRBD2 (6 bases). The germline CDR1 and CDR2 sequences are MNHNY and SVGAGI (reference sequence). This CDR3 comprises 15 residues. V lost 4 bases to trimming and J lost 0 bases, with 10 bases between them. In DNA, the CDR3 is TGTGCCAGCAGTTGGGTGGGGGGAGCCAAAAACATTCAGTACTTC. Translating gives CASSWVGGAKNIQYF.

This sequence joins TRBV6-5 and TRBJ2-7; a possible D gene is TRBD2 (7 bases). The CDR3 covers 16 residues. Per germline, CDR1 MNHEY and CDR2 SVGAGI. Deletions cut 0 bases from V and 3 bases from J, with 15 bases between. This chain's CDR3 is CASSYSPRGALYEQYF. In DNA, the CDR3 is TGTGCCAGCAGTTACTCCCCCCGGGGGGCCCTCTACGAGCAGTACTTC.

This chain connects TRBV18 to TRBJ2-1, with TRBD1 as a possible D gene (6 bases). CDR3 length: 13 amino acids. Looked up from germline, CDR1 is KGHSH and CDR2 is LQKENI. Deletions cut 4 bases from V and 3 bases from J, with 7 bases between. The CDR3 sequence is CASSQDSYNEQFF. The DNA for the CDR3 is TGTGCCAGCTCACAGGACAGCTACAATGAGCAGTTCTTC.

The J gene is TRBJ1-5, the V gene TRBV19; D not certain. This CDR3 spans 18 amino acids. V was cut by 2 bases and J by 3 bases, with 20 bases left in between. Germline CDR1 and CDR2: LNHDA and SQIVND (reference sequence). Written as DNA, the CDR3 is TGTGCCAGTAGTATAATGTTGTTGAGGGATGGGCCCAATCAGCCCCAGCATTTT. This codes for CASSIMLLRDGPNQPQHF. Combining the CDR3 with reference TRBV19 and TRBJ1-5 gives the whole variable domain DGGITQSPKYLFRKEGQNVTLSCEQNLNHDAMYWYRQDPGQGLRLIYYSQIVNDFQKGDIAEGYSVSREKKESFPLTVTSAQKNPTAFYLCASSIMLLRDGPNQPQHFGDGTRLSIL.

This chain joins TRBV7-3 and TRBJ2-5; 9 bases line up with TRBD1. The CDR3 contains 14 residues. CDR1 SGHTA and CDR2 FQGTGA come from the germline V gene. V shed 3 bases and J 2 bases; nucleotides not matched to a gene: 1. CDR3 protein: CASSFGQGQETQYF. In nucleotides, the CDR3 is TGTGCCAGCAGCTTCGGACAGGGGCAAGAGACCCAGTACTTC.

The V and J genes are TRBV7-2 and TRBJ1-2; 7 bases line up with TRBD1. The V and J ends lost 1 base and 8 bases, in that order; junction bases with no gene match: 7. The length of the CDR3 is 14 residues. Germline V gene sequence: CDR1 SGHTA, CDR2 FQGNSA. As DNA, the CDR3 is TGTGCCAGCAGCTTAGGTCCAGGGGGTAGAGGCTACACCTTC. Protein: CASSLGPGGRGYTF.

The chain uses TRBV19 and TRBJ1-1; perhaps TRBD1 as D (6 bases). Trimming removed 6 bases from V and 0 bases from J, with 11 bases in between. Per germline, CDR1 LNHDA and CDR2 SQIVND (reference sequence). The CDR3 length is 14 residues. The DNA for the CDR3 is TGTGCCAGTAGATTTGAGGGGGTGAACACTGAAGCTTTCTTT. Translating it yields CASRFEGVNTEAFF.

The chain combines TRBV10-3 with TRBJ2-1, with TRBD2 matching over 13 bases. With V trimmed by 3 bases and J by 8 bases, 4 bases remained unmatched. Germline V lookup: CDR1 ENHRY, CDR2 SYGVKD. The CDR3 is 15 residues long. The CDR3 loop is CAISDRTSGGHEQFF. For the CDR3, the DNA is TGTGCCATCAGTGATAGGACTAGCGGGGGACATGAGCAGTTCTTC.

The chain has TRBV6-6 and TRBJ2-7; D gene unclear. V lost 7 bases to trimming and J lost 3 bases, with 16 bases between them. The CDR3 has 14 amino acids. CDR1 and CDR2 (germline): MNHNY, SVGAGI (reference sequence). The CDR3 protein is CASTNTVMSYEQYF. As DNA, the CDR3 is TGTGCCAGCACCAACACAGTGATGAGCTACGAGCAGTACTTC.

As concerns this clone: At one boundary the junction diverges from the germline segment, which might be a read error. This chain links TRBV7-9 with TRBJ2-1; D remains ambiguous. CDR1 and CDR2 (germline): SEHNR, FQNEAQ (reference sequence). CDR3 size: 11 residues. CDR3 loop: CASSSNNEQFF. The DNA for the CDR3 is TGTGCCAGCAGCTCCAACAATGAGCAGTTCTTC.

The chain uses TRBV27 and TRBJ2-7; unclear D gene. The CDR3 sequence is 14 residues long. The V gene's germline CDR1 is MNHEY and CDR2 SMNVEV (reference sequence). Between the trimmed V and J ends, which lost 6 bases and 2 bases, there was a span of 14 bases. The CDR3 nucleotides are TGTGCCAGCAGCCAAACGGTGGGCCCCTACGAGCAGTACTTC. This encodes CASSQTVGPYEQYF.

Here the CDR3 reads CASSPPPGGITGELFF. The CDR3 bases are TGTGCCAGCTCACCACCCCCAGGGGGAATCACCGGGGAGCTGTTTTTT. The genes are TRBV18 and TRBJ2-2, with TRBD1 identical over 7 bases. Germline values: CDR1 KGHSH, CDR2 LQKENI. The V segment lost 0 bases and the J segment 4 bases; nucleotides outside the gene matches: 5. The CDR3 extends over 16 amino acids.

The chain links TRBV27 to TRBJ2-3; perhaps TRBD2 as D (5 bases). Germline CDR1 MNHEY, CDR2 SMNVEV (reference sequence). V lost 6 bases, J lost 3 bases, and 10 bases lay in between. This CDR3 is built from 13 residues. CDR3 nucleotides: TGTGCCAGCAGGGCAGGAGGTACAGATACGCAGTATTTT. Translation: CASRAGGTDTQYF.

V is TRBV7-9 and J is TRBJ2-3; D might be TRBD1 (5 bases). V was shortened by 5 bases and J by 2 bases, with 17 bases between the two germline ends. Germline CDR1 and CDR2: SEHNR and FQNEAQ (reference sequence). This CDR3 contains 16 residues. The CDR3 nucleotides read TGTGCCAGCAGCCAAACAGGCGCTCTATACACAGATACGCAGTATTTT. The encoded protein is CASSQTGALYTDTQYF.